The source of this T cell receptor beta chain is a study of T cell repertoires in cytomegalovirus infection. Study in general: Shared public TCR beta signatures pointed to both CMV infection and a matching HLA type.

Study-level results: Across the ex vivo response, the dominant clonotypes were HLA-C-restricted CMV-specific TCR beta clonotypes. Cumulative public TCR beta family frequency identified carriers of CMV plus the relevant HLA.

Losses at the gene ends were 0 bases for V and 2 bases for J; bases not matched to a gene: 7. The CDR3 loop spans 17 amino acids. Germline V gene sequence: CDR1 MNHNY, CDR2 SVGAGI (reference sequence). On this clonotype itself: The target antigen is unknown.

TCRdb reprocessed the reads with MiXCR, giving one entry per CDR3 protein. The sample contains 680,000 or so distinct CDR3 sequences, roughly 35% of which appear only once. This rearrangement joins TRBV6-6 to TRBJ2-3, with TRBD2 matching 8 bases. The TCR was taken from a human donor in good health (CMV status not recorded). Some clones in this sample may be carry-over from other donors' samples. Specimen: PBMCs. The CDR3 reads CASSYSRSGGFTDTQYF. The CDR3 DNA sequence: TGTGCCAGCAGTTACTCTAGGAGCGGGGGATTCACAGATACGCAGTATTTT.